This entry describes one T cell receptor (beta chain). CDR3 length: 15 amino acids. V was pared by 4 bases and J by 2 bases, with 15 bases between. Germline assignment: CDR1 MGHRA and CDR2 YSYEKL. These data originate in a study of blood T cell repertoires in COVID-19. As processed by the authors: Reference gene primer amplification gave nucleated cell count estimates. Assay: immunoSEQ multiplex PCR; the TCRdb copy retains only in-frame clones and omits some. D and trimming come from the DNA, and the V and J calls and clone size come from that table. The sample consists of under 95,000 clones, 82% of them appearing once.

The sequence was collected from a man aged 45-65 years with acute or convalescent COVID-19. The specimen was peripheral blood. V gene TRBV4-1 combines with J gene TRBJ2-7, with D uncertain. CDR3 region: CASSPTLSATYEQYF. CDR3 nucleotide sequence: TGCGCCAGCAGCCCAACCTTGAGTGCAACCTACGAGCAGTACTTC.